This T cell receptor beta chain stems from a study of CD8+ T cells in alopecia areata. Of note for this clone: The antigen is unknown.

Sequencing used cDNA as its template, made by extracting RNA and reverse transcribing it. The method was immunoSEQ multiplex PCR; TCRdb's version includes in-frame clones alone and lacks a portion of them. Among about 150,000 clones listed, 55% to 65% were seen once. Study-level findings and limits: Scalp lesions, especially in alopecia totalis/universalis, had higher clonality than normal scalp.

The specimen was CD4+ T cells sorted from blood. This receptor was identified in a human donor in good health.

In nucleotides, the CDR3 is TGCAGCGCTGGTAACAATGAGCAGTTCTTC. Translating it yields CSAGNNEQFF. This sequence joins TRBV29-1 and TRBJ2-1; no clear D gene. The V and J ends lost 7 bases and 5 bases respectively, with 6 bases between them. The length of the CDR3 is 10 residues. Per the germline V gene, CDR1 is SQVTM and CDR2 is ANQGSEA.